Below, 25 T cell receptor delta chains from the same sample are listed, as sequenced in a study of Vδ1+ human thymocytes. What these receptors recognize is not known. RNA was extracted from the cells and then reverse transcribed. The CDR3 regions were amplified by multiplex PCR from V-gene primers to a constant-region primer. TCRdb re-called clones from the multiplex PCR reads via CATT. The data hold 70,000 to 90,000 delta-chain clones, with approximately 37% observed a single time. Study-wide results and limits: In the thymus, TRG and TRD repertoires looked highly polyclonal with Gaussian CDR3 lengths.

What was sequenced was Vdelta1+ gamma-delta thymocytes from the thymus. The subset is: FACS-sorted CD3+ TCRalphabeta- TCRVdelta1+ TCRVdelta2- thymocytes. The receptors shown here come from a boy in the first two years of life who had congenital heart surgery.

The chain uses TRDV1 and TRDJ1, with TRDD3 matching over 12 bases. Germline V gene data show CDR1 as TSWWSYY and CDR2 as QGS. J lost 3 bases, V lost 4 bases, and 24 bases had no gene match. The CDR3 spans 22 residues. In DNA, the CDR3 is TGTGCTCTTGGGGTGGGTCCCGCGTACGCCTACTGGGGGATACTGGGCGCCGATAAACTCATCTTT. The encoded protein is CALGVGPAYAYWGILGADKLIF.

In this sample, this clone turned up a few times. The chain is built from TRDV1 and TRDJ1; 9 bases map to TRDD3. With V trimmed by 5 bases and J by 0 bases, 16 bases remained unmatched. There are 19 residues in the CDR3. Per germline, CDR1 TSWWSYY and CDR2 QGS. The CDR3 region is CALGKSRLLGESYTDKLIF. The DNA of the CDR3 is TGTGCTCTTGGGAAATCCCGCTTACTGGGGGAGTCGTACACCGATAAACTCATCTTT.

This clone was counted between two and nine times. The chain couples TRDV1 to TRDJ1; D may match TRDD2 or TRDD3 (7 bases each). This CDR3 has 23 residues. Germline CDR1 and CDR2: TSWWSYY and QGS. Trimming cost V 3 bases and J 1 base, with 36 bases left between them. This CDR3 is CALGDPISYSCTGEFISTDKLIF. For the CDR3, the DNA is TGTGCTCTTGGGGACCCAATTTCCTACAGTTGTACTGGGGAGTTTATTTCCACCGATAAACTCATCTTT.

The table lists this clone with a few counts. The V and J genes are TRDV2 and TRDJ1; 10 nucleotides line up with TRDD3. Germline CDR1 and CDR2: GEAIGNYY and EKD. The CDR3 length is 18 residues. Trimming removed 5 bases from V and 4 bases from J; junction bases left unmatched: 18. The CDR3 DNA follows: TGTGCCTGTGGGCCCCCGTTGTACTGGGGGATTCGAGGCGATAAACTCATCTTT. Translating it yields CACGPPLYWGIRGDKLIF.

The chain recombines TRDV1 with TRDJ1; D may be TRDD3 (5 bases). V was trimmed by 0 bases and J by 3 bases, leaving 38 bases between them. This CDR3 region has 24 residues. Germline V gene data show CDR1 as TSWWSYY and CDR2 as QGS. CDR3 region: CALGELILTVPEDRRRVQADKLIF. In nucleotides, the CDR3 is TGTGCTCTTGGGGAACTAATCCTTACGGTTCCGGAGGATAGGAGGAGGGTACAAGCCGATAAACTCATCTTT.

This clone was recorded a few times. The rearrangement links TRDV1 to TRDJ1, with D possibly being TRDD2 (6 bases). Looked up from germline, CDR1 is TSWWSYY and CDR2 is QGS. Trimming cost V 2 bases and J 0 bases, with 28 bases left between them. The CDR3 covers 21 residues. The CDR3 is CALGESVFLGPQGGHTDKLIF. As DNA, the CDR3 is TGTGCTCTTGGGGAATCGGTCTTCCTGGGACCCCAAGGGGGGCACACCGATAAACTCATCTTT.

The chain couples TRDV1 to TRDJ1, with TRDD3 matching 8 bases. Germline loops: CDR1 TSWWSYY, CDR2 QGS. This CDR3 is built from 19 residues. Germline trimming cut 0 bases from V and 1 base from J; bases unmatched to any gene: 13. CDR3 sequence reads: CALGELRGGDTKSTDKLIF. For the CDR3, the DNA is TGTGCTCTTGGGGAACTCCGAGGAGGGGATACCAAGTCCACCGATAAACTCATCTTT.

V is TRDV1 and J is TRDJ1; D assignment may be TRDD2 or TRDD3 (9 bases each). The ends were cut back, 2 bases at V and 2 bases at J, with 33 bases in the middle. The CDR3 is 22 residues long. CDR1 is TSWWSYY and CDR2 is QGS in the germline V gene. CDR3 sequence (DNA): TGTGCTCTTGGGGAATCCTCCTTCCTACGATTCCGGGGGATACCGAAAACCGATAAACTCATCTTT. Translation gives CALGESSFLRFRGIPKTDKLIF.

The chain couples TRDV1 to TRDJ1; 9 bases agree with TRDD2. V lost 1 base and J lost 0; bases outside the gene matches: 36. From germline, CDR1 is TSWWSYY and CDR2 QGS. CDR3 size: 27 residues. The CDR3 DNA follows: TGTGCTCTTGGGGAACCCGGGCTTTCGTCCTTCCTACGTCATAAGGGATCGGGGGGTGAGTACACCGATAAACTCATCTTT. It yields the protein CALGEPGLSSFLRHKGSGGEYTDKLIF.

This clone showed up just a few times. The V call is TRDV1, the J call TRDJ1; 9 bases agree with TRDD2. V lost 4 bases and J lost 0; bases outside the gene matches: 15. Germline V gene lookup returns CDR1 TSWWSYY and CDR2 QGS. The CDR3 runs 19 residues. The CDR3 DNA reads TGTGCTCTTGGGGTCACCTTCCTACCTGGGGGGGAGTACACCGATAAACTCATCTTT. It encodes CALGVTFLPGGEYTDKLIF.

This sequence joins TRDV1 and TRDJ1, with 10 bases identical to TRDD3. After removal of 3 bases from V and 0 bases from J, the junction contained 19 bases not matched to a gene. Looked up from germline, CDR1 is TSWWSYY and CDR2 is QGS. This CDR3 contains 21 residues. CDR3: CALGEVPLRDYWGIDTDKLIF. CDR3 DNA sequence: TGTGCTCTTGGGGAGGTTCCACTACGCGATTACTGGGGGATCGACACCGATAAACTCATCTTT.

V usage is TRDV1 and J usage is TRDJ1, with D tentatively TRDD3 (5 bases). Trimming left V 2 bases short and J 0 bases short, with 10 bases between. CDR1 TSWWSYY and CDR2 QGS come from the germline V gene. The CDR3 contains 15 residues. The CDR3 nucleotides read TGTGCTCTTGGGGAATCCTGGGTCTACACCGATAAACTCATCTTT. This codes for CALGESWVYTDKLIF.

The chain joins TRDV1 to TRDJ1; 9 nucleotides agree with TRDD3. There are 18 residues in the CDR3. V lost 1 base and J lost 3; bases outside the gene matches: 12. Germline V lookup: CDR1 TSWWSYY, CDR2 QGS. Written as DNA, the CDR3 is TGTGCTCTTGGGGAACGAGAAGACTGGGGGACAACACCCGATAAACTCATCTTT. It translates to CALGEREDWGTTPDKLIF.

The table lists this clone with a few counts. The same CDR3 arises from other DNA sequences in this sample as well. V and J are TRDV1 and TRDJ1; weak D call: TRDD3 (6 bases). Germline values: CDR1 TSWWSYY, CDR2 QGS. Trimming removed 0 bases at V and 0 bases at J, with 11 bases between. This CDR3 region has 16 residues. The CDR3 bases are TGTGCTCTTGGGGAACTAAAGGATACTTACACCGATAAACTCATCTTT. This codes for CALGELKDTYTDKLIF.

This chain joins TRDV1 and TRDJ1; 10 bases are a match to TRDD3. Trimming took 5 bases from V and 9 from J; bases not matched to a gene: 24. This CDR3 is built from 19 residues. Germline V gene data show CDR1 as TSWWSYY and CDR2 as QGS. Here the CDR3 DNA reads TGTGCTCTTGGGTACTACCTTCCTCACGGGGTACTGGGGGATTCAGAACTCATCTTT. As protein: CALGYYLPHGVLGDSELIF.

Only a few counts were recorded for this clone. V is TRDV1 and J is TRDJ1, with TRDD3 identical over 7 bases. CDR3 length equals 22 residues. The germline CDR1 and CDR2 sequences are TSWWSYY and QGS. The V segment lost 2 bases and the J segment 0 bases; nucleotides outside the gene matches: 24. The CDR3 DNA follows: TGTGCTCTTGGGGAAATACCTACAGGTGGGGGAGTAGGTCACCCGTACACCGATAAACTCATCTTT. Amino acids: CALGEIPTGGGVGHPYTDKLIF.

This clone was seen more than once but under ten times. The rearrangement uses TRDV1 and TRDJ1; 12 bases align to TRDD3. The trim removed 3 bases at V and 0 bases at J, leaving 11 bases unmatched. The CDR3 covers 19 residues. The germline CDR1 and CDR2 sequences are TSWWSYY and QGS. CDR3 amino acids: CALGDRLSWGIRDTDKLIF. The DNA for the CDR3 is TGTGCTCTTGGGGATAGACTATCCTGGGGGATACGGGACACCGATAAACTCATCTTT.

This clone occurred once. The rearrangement joins TRDV1 to TRDJ1; 8 positions match TRDD3. The CDR3 is made up of 17 amino acids. The V and J ends lost 8 bases and 0 bases, in that order; junction bases with no gene match: 14. Germline V gene sequence: CDR1 TSWWSYY, CDR2 QGS. CDR3 in amino acids: CALTRGDNWGYTDKLIF. CDR3 nucleotide sequence: TGTGCTCTTACCCGTGGTGATAACTGGGGGTACACCGATAAACTCATCTTT.

This sequence joins TRDV1 and TRDJ1; D unresolved. V was trimmed by 1 base and J by 0 bases, leaving 12 bases between them. CDR3 length: 16 residues. The V gene's germline CDR1 is TSWWSYY and CDR2 QGS. The CDR3 is CALGERGRSYTDKLIF. The CDR3 nucleotides are TGTGCTCTTGGGGAACGAGGCCGCTCCTACACCGATAAACTCATCTTT.

This clone was counted only a few times. The genes are TRDV1 and TRDJ1, with a possible D match to TRDD3 (6 bases). The V gene's germline CDR1 is TSWWSYY and CDR2 QGS. This CDR3 has 18 amino acids. Trimming took off 0 bases at V and 4 bases at J, with 21 bases between the two ends. The CDR3 sequence is CALGELGAPTGGIDKLIF. The DNA for the CDR3 is TGTGCTCTTGGGGAACTGGGTGCCCCGACCGGGGGAATCGATAAACTCATCTTT.

The chain joins TRDV1 to TRDJ1; possibly TRDD2 for D (5 bases). CDR1 and CDR2 from the germline V gene are TSWWSYY and QGS. Trimming stripped 0 bases from V and 3 bases from J, with 17 bases between. The CDR3 loop spans 17 amino acids. The CDR3 sequence: CALGELSEDLLADKLIF. CDR3 coding DNA: TGTGCTCTTGGGGAACTTAGCGAGGACCTTCTGGCCGATAAACTCATCTTT.

The V and J genes are TRDV1 and TRDJ1; 9 bases align to TRDD3. The germline CDR1 and CDR2 sequences are TSWWSYY and QGS. There are 18 residues in the CDR3. J gave up 4 bases and V 5 bases, and 17 bases lay outside the gene matches. The CDR3 spells CALGTCGLRGILSDKLIF. CDR3 nucleotides: TGTGCTCTTGGGACCTGCGGTCTACGGGGGATACTCAGCGATAAACTCATCTTT.

The rearrangement uses TRDV1 and TRDJ1, with 9 bases identical to TRDD3. Trimming removed 1 base from V and 4 bases from J; junction bases left unmatched: 31. This CDR3 is built from 24 residues. Germline CDR1 reads TSWWSYY; CDR2 reads QGS. The CDR3: CALGEPSYGDNTGGLQPFFDKLIF. CDR3 nucleotide sequence: TGTGCTCTTGGGGAACCCTCCTACGGGGATAACACTGGGGGACTACAGCCCTTCTTCGATAAACTCATCTTT.

As concerns this clone: A clone one base away is much larger, so this may be a read error. J is TRDJ1 and V is TRDV2; 8 bases align to TRDD3. Germline V lookup: CDR1 GEAIGNYY, CDR2 EKD. There are 17 residues in the CDR3. CDR3 residues: CACATYWGPMEADKLIF. CDR3 nucleotides: TGTGCCTGTGCCACCTACTGGGGGCCGATGGAAGCCGATAAACTCATCTTT.

Worth noting for this clone: The sample contains more than one DNA sequence encoding this CDR3. This sequence joins TRDV2 and TRDJ1; 7 bases map to TRDD3. The CDR3 contains 18 residues. From germline, CDR1 is GEAIGNYY and CDR2 EKD. V lost 0 bases to trimming and J lost 7 bases; unmatched junction nucleotides: 19. Here the CDR3 reads CACDTAYWTGDNHGKLIF. The CDR3 region has the DNA TGTGCCTGTGACACCGCGTACTGGACTGGGGATAACCACGGTAAACTCATCTTT.